This TCR beta chain was captured by sequencing in a study of a mutant IDH1 vaccine in newly diagnosed glioma. Study background: Treatment recipients were approximately 60% male and about 40% female, and their mean age was around 37 years.

Generated by immunoSEQ multiplex PCR, the TCRdb table keeps only in-frame clones and is missing some. The sample holds about 48,000 clones, 60% to 85% seen once. J gave up 4 bases and V 5 bases, and 9 bases lay outside the gene matches. Germline loops: CDR1 PRHDT, CDR2 FYEKMQ (reference sequence). The CDR3 is 15 residues long. A word on this clone: Its specificity is unknown.

Time point indicated: week 35, safety follow-up. Vaccinated patients received 300 ug of mutant IDH1 20-mer peptide per dose, with topical imiquimod. The chain couples TRBV13 to TRBJ2-5; TRBD2 aligns across 8 bases. This clonotype was obtained from a man aged 35 to 55 with glioma. The sample was PBMCs, taken from a glioma patient whose treatment included an IDH1 peptide vaccine. The CDR3 protein is CASSPPGGRAETQYF. The CDR3 nucleotides read TGTGCCAGCAGCCCTCCGGGGGGGAGGGCAGAGACCCAGTACTTC.